This T cell receptor beta chain derives from a study of a mutant IDH1 vaccine in newly diagnosed glioma. Study overall: Treatment recipients were approximately 62% male and roughly 38% female, and their mean age was around 40 years. Radiotherapy, temozolomide, or both had been given previously, and both were given to most. Regarding the study as a whole: In about 94% of patients, immune responses induced by the vaccine occurred.

In its sample, this clone was seen a few times. The antigen is undetermined. The protocol was immunoSEQ multiplex PCR, while the TCRdb copy is restricted to in-frame clones and leaves out a portion. The sample holds fewer than 150,000 clones, 90% seen once. Time point here: week 11, during vaccination. Alongside topical imiquimod, each dose of vaccine comprised 300 ug of mutant IDH1 20-mer peptide. CDR3 length: 16 amino acids. In germline, CDR1 is MNHNY, CDR2 SVGAGI (reference sequence). V trimming: 1 base; J trimming: 7 bases; junction bases outside the gene matches: 6. The sequence came from a woman between 45 and 60 years old with glioma. This sequence joins TRBV6-6 and TRBJ1-4, with 10 bases identical to TRBD1. This material consisted of PBMCs, taken from a glioma patient whose treatment included an IDH1 peptide vaccine. In DNA form, the CDR3 reads TGTGCCAGCAGTTACTTGACAGGGGGCCTCGGTGAAAAACTGTTTTTT. The encoded protein is CASSYLTGGLGEKLFF.